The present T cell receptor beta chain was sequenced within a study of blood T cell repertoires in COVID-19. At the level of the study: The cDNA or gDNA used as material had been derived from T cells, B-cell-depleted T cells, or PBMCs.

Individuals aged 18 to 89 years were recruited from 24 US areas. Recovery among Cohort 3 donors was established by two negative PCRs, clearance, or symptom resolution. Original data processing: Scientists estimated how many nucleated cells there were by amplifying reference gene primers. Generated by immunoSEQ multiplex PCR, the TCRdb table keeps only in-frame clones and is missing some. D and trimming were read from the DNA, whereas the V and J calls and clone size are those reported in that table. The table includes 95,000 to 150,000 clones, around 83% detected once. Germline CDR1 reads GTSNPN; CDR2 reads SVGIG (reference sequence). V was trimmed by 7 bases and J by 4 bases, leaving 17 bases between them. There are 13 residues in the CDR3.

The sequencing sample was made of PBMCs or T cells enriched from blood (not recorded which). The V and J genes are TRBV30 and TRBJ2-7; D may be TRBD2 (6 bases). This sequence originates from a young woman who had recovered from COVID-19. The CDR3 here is CALARRAGYEQYF. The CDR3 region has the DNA TGTGCCTTAGCTCGGAGGGCCGGGTACGAGCAGTACTTC.